These 13 T cell receptor beta chains came from one sample sequenced in a study of cytomegalovirus exposure and HLA in healthy donors. Amplification used 60 Vbeta primers and 13 Jbeta primers. Measured with immunoSEQ multiplex PCR; TCRdb has only the in-frame clones, and not every one. Of 85,000 to 100,000 clones in the sample, about three quarters were seen once. The sequenced material came from PBMCs. The receptors come from a human donor in good health.

The chain carries TRBV18 and TRBJ2-2, with TRBD1 as a possible D gene (6 bases). V was clipped by 4 bases and J by 2 bases, with 11 bases between them. Germline CDR1 and CDR2: KGHSH and LQKENI. The CDR3 sequence is 15 residues long. In DNA, the CDR3 is TGTGCCAGCTCACGAGGACAGATCAACACCGGGGAGCTGTTTTTT. It is translated as CASSRGQINTGELFF.

The gene calls are TRBV5-4 and TRBJ1-2, with 7 bases aligning to TRBD1. With V trimmed by 0 bases and J by 8 bases, 7 bases remained unmatched. This CDR3 contains 14 residues. Germline V gene lookup returns CDR1 SGHNT and CDR2 YYREEE (reference sequence). CDR3 region: CASSLEAGGKGYTF. CDR3 nucleotide sequence: TGTGCCAGCAGCTTGGAGGCAGGGGGAAAGGGCTACACCTTC.

V is TRBV5-1 and J is TRBJ1-2; 7 bases are shared with TRBD1. Unmatched junction bases numbered 8, after V lost 3 bases and J lost 0 bases. Germline V gene lookup returns CDR1 SGHRS and CDR2 YFSETQ. CDR3 length equals 16 residues. The CDR3 loop reads CASSSNPGQTNYGYTF. The DNA for the CDR3 is TGCGCCAGCAGCTCCAATCCGGGACAGACTAACTATGGCTACACCTTC.

J is TRBJ2-6 and V is TRBV5-1, with D unresolved. This CDR3 has 15 residues. From germline, CDR1 is SGHRS and CDR2 YFSETQ. V lost 4 bases, J lost 0 bases, and 8 bases lay in between. CDR3 DNA sequence: TGCGCCAGCAGCCTAGAACCCTCTGGGGCCAACGTCCTGACTTTC. Protein sequence: CASSLEPSGANVLTF.

The chain recombines TRBV10-3 with TRBJ1-1; D possibly corresponds to TRBD1 (5 bases). The CDR3 extends over 13 amino acids. The germline gives CDR1 ENHRY, CDR2 SYGVKD. Trimming left V 8 bases short and J 4 bases short, with 14 bases between. The CDR3 sequence: CAIEGQGGTEAFF. The CDR3 bases are TGTGCCATCGAAGGGCAGGGCGGCACTGAAGCTTTCTTT.

This chain connects TRBV18 to TRBJ2-3; 8 bases match TRBD1. This CDR3 contains 17 residues. The germline CDR1 and CDR2 sequences are KGHSH and LQKENI. J gave up 0 bases and V 2 bases, and 7 bases lay outside the gene matches. The CDR3 DNA reads as TGTGCCAGCTCACCAGGGACAGGCACCCCGAGCACAGATACGCAGTATTTT. Encoded protein: CASSPGTGTPSTDTQYF.

CDR3 coding DNA: TGTGCCAGCAGCCAAGCTGCGGGCAATTCACCCCTCCACTTT. This gives the protein CASSQAAGNSPLHF. The chain employs TRBV14 and TRBJ1-6; D not certain. Germline lookup yields CDR1 SGHDN and CDR2 FVKESK. CDR3 length equals 14 residues. Trimming cost V 1 base and J 7 bases, with 8 bases left between them.

The chain joins TRBV30 to TRBJ1-2; D uncertain. The germline CDR1 and CDR2 sequences are GTSNPN and SVGIG (reference sequence). V was trimmed by 1 base and J by 0 bases, leaving 9 bases between them. This CDR3 spans 14 amino acids. The CDR3 nucleotides read TGTGCCTGGAGTGGAGCCTTAACTAACTATGGCTACACCTTC. It is translated as CAWSGALTNYGYTF.

This clone was seen only a few times. The chain recombines TRBV19 with TRBJ1-1, with D tentatively TRBD1 (6 bases). V dropped 5 bases and J dropped 0 bases, with 10 bases sitting between them. The CDR3 runs 14 residues. Germline lookup yields CDR1 LNHDA and CDR2 SQIVND (reference sequence). The CDR3 DNA reads TGTGCCAGTAGTCTCGACAGGCTGAACACTGAAGCTTTCTTT. This translates into CASSLDRLNTEAFF. The full variable domain, its missing parts supplied by reference TRBV19 and TRBJ1-1, is DGGITQSPKYLFRKEGQNVTLSCEQNLNHDAMYWYRQDPGQGLRLIYYSQIVNDFQKGDIAEGYSVSREKKESFPLTVTSAQKNPTAFYLCASSLDRLNTEAFFGQGTRLTVV.

The rearrangement joins TRBV6-4 to TRBJ2-3; a weak D match, TRBD2 (6 bases). The length of the CDR3 is 15 residues. Trimming took off 6 bases at V and 3 bases at J, with 16 bases between the two ends. Germline V gene data show CDR1 as MRHNA and CDR2 as SNTAGT. This CDR3 reads CASRQSGGVTDTQYF. For the CDR3, the DNA is TGTGCCAGCAGACAGTCGGGCGGGGTTACAGATACGCAGTATTTT.

This sequence joins TRBV6-1 and TRBJ2-1; D perhaps matches TRBD1 (6 bases). The CDR3 covers 15 residues. Germline V gives CDR1 MNHNS, CDR2 SASEGT. V shed 9 bases and J shed 4 bases, with 19 bases lying between them. The CDR3 is CASAAPGTQYNEQFF. The CDR3 DNA sequence: TGTGCCAGTGCTGCCCCCGGGACACAGTACAATGAGCAGTTCTTC.

This chain's CDR3 is CASSESLGGLSSYNEQFF. The CDR3 nucleotides are TGTGCCAGCAGTGAATCACTCGGGGGTTTAAGCTCCTACAATGAGCAGTTCTTC. V is TRBV25-1 and J is TRBJ2-1, with D possibly being TRBD2 (6 bases). CDR1 is MGHDK, CDR2 SYGVNS, per germline. Trimming removed 1 base from V and 0 bases from J, with 16 bases in between. There are 18 residues in the CDR3.

The V gene is TRBV5-1, the J gene TRBJ2-1, with 10 positions matching TRBD1. The J segment lost 7 bases and the V segment lost 2 bases, leaving 6 bases of the junction unmatched. Per germline, CDR1 SGHRS and CDR2 YFSETQ. The length of the CDR3 is 15 residues. In DNA form, the CDR3 reads TGCGCCAGCAGCTTAGGACAGGGGGGACTAAATGAGCAGTTCTTC. This encodes CASSLGQGGLNEQFF. Full variable domain (remainder filled in from reference TRBV5-1 and TRBJ2-1): KAGVTQTPRYLIKTRGQQVTLSCSPISGHRSVSWYQQTPGQGLQFLFEYFSETQRNKGNFPGRFSGRQFSNSRSEMNVSTLELGDSALYLCASSLGQGGLNEQFFGPGTRLTVL.